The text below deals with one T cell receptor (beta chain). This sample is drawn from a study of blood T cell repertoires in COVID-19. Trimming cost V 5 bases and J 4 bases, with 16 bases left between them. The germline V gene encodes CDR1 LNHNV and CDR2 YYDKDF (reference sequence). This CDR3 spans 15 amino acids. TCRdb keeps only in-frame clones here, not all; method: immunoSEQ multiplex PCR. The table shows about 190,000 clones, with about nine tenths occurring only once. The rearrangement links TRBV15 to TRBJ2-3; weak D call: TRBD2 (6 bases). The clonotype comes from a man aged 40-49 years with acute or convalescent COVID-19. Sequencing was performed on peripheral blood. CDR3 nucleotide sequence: TGTGCCACCAGCCCCCCTGGGGGGAACTCAGATACGCAGTATTTT. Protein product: CATSPPGGNSDTQYF. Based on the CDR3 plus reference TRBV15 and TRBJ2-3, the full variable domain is DAMVIQNPRYQVTQFGKPVTLSCSQTLNHNVMYWYQQKSSQAPKLLFHYYDKDFNNEADTPDNFQSRRPNTSFCFLDIRSPGLGDTAMYLCATSPPGGNSDTQYFGPGTRLTVL.